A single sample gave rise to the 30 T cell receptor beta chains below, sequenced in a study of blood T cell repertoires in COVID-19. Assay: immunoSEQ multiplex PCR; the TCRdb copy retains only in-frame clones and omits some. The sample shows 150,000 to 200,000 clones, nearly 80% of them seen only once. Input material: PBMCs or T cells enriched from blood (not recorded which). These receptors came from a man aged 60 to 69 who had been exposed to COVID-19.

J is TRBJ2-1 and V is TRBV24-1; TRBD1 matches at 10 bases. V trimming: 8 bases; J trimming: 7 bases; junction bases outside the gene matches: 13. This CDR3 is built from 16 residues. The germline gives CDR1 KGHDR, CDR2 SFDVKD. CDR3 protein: CATTGQGTTQVNEQFF. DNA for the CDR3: TGTGCCACCACGGGACAGGGGACTACCCAGGTGAATGAGCAGTTCTTC.

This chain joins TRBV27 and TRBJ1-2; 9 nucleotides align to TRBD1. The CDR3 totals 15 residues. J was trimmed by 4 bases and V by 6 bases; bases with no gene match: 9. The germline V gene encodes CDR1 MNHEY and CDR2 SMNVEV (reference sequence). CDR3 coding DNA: TGTGCCAGCAGCCTAACAGGGGGCGCATCCTATGGCTACACCTTC. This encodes CASSLTGGASYGYTF.

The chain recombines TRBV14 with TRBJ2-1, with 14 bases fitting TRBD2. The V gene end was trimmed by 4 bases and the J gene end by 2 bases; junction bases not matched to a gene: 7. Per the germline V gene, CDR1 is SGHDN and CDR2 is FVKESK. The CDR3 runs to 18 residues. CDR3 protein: CASSPRTSGRPPYNEQFF. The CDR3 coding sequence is TGTGCCAGCAGCCCCCGGACTAGCGGGAGGCCGCCCTACAATGAGCAGTTCTTC.

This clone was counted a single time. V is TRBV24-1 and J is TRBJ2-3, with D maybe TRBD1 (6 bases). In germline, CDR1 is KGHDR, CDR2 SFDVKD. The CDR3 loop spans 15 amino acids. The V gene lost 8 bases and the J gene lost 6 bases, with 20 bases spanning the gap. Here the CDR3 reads CATTSGTKAMDTQYF. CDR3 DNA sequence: TGTGCCACCACCTCAGGGACAAAAGCTATGGATACGCAGTATTTT.

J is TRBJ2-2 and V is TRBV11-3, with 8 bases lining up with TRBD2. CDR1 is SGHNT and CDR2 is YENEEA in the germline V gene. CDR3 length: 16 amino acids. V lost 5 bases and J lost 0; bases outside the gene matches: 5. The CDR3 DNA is TGTGCCAGCAGCCCCAGCGGGGGCACGAACACCGGGGAGCTGTTTTTT. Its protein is CASSPSGGTNTGELFF.

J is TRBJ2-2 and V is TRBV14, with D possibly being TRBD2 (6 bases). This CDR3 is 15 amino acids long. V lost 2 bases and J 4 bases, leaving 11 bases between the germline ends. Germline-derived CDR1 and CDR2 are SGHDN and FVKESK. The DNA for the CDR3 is TGTGCCAGCAGCCAACGAACGGGAGCCACCGGGGAGCTGTTTTTT. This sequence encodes CASSQRTGATGELFF.

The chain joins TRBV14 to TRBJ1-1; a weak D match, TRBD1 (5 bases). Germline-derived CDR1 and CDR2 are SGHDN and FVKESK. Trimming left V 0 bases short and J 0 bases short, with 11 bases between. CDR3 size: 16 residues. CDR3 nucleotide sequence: TGTGCCAGCAGCCAAGATCTTCCCAGGGTGAACACTGAAGCTTTCTTT. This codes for CASSQDLPRVNTEAFF. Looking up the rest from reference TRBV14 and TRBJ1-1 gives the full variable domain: EAGVTQFPSHSVIEKGQTVTLRCDPISGHDNLYWYRRVMGKEIKFLLHFVKESKQDESGMPNNRFLAERTGGTYSTLKVQPAELEDSGVYFCASSQDLPRVNTEAFFGQGTRLTVV.

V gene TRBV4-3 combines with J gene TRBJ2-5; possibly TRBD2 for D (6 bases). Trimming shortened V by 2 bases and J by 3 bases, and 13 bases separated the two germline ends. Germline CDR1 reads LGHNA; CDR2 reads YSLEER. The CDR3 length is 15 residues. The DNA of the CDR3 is TGCGCCAGCAGCCAACTTATCGGGGGTAAAGAGACCCAGTACTTC. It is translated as CASSQLIGGKETQYF.

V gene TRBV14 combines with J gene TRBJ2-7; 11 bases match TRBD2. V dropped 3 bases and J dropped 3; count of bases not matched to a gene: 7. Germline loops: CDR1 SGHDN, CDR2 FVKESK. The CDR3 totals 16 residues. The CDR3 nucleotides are TGTGCCAGCAGCCACGGTGGACTAGCGGGTTACTACGAGCAGTACTTC. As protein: CASSHGGLAGYYEQYF. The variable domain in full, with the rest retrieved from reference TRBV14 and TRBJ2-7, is EAGVTQFPSHSVIEKGQTVTLRCDPISGHDNLYWYRRVMGKEIKFLLHFVKESKQDESGMPNNRFLAERTGGTYSTLKVQPAELEDSGVYFCASSHGGLAGYYEQYFGPGTRLTVT.

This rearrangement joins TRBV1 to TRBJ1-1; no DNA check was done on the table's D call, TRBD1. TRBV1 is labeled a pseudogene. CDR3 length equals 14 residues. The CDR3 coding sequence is TGCACCAGTGGTACAGGGCCTCGGGGCACTGAAGCTTTCTTT. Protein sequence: CTSGTGPRGTEAFF.

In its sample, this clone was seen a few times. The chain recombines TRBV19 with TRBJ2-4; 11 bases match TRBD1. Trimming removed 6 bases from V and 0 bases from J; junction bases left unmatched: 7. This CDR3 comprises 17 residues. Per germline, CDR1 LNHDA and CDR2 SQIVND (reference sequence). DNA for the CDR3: TGTGCCAGTAGGGGGACAGGGGGAGTTGGAGCCAAAAACATTCAGTACTTC. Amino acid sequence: CASRGTGGVGAKNIQYF.

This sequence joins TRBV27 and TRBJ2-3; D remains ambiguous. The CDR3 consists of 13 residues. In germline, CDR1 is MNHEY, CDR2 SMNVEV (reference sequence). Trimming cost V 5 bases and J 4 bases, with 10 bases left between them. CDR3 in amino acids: CASSQWAADTQYF. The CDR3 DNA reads TGTGCCAGCAGTCAATGGGCAGCAGATACGCAGTATTTT.

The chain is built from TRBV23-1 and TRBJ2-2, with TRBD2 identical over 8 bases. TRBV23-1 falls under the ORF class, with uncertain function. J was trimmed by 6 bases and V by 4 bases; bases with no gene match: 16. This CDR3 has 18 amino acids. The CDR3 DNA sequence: TGCGCCAGCAGTCCGCGGCTAGCGGGCTCTATGGGCCCCGGGGAGCTGTTTTTT. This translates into CASSPRLAGSMGPGELFF.

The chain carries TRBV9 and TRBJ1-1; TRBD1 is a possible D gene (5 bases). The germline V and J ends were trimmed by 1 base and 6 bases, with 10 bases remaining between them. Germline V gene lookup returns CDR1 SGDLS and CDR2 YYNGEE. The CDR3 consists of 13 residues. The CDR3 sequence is CASSVYGGAEAFF. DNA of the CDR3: TGTGCCAGCAGCGTATATGGGGGGGCTGAAGCTTTCTTT.

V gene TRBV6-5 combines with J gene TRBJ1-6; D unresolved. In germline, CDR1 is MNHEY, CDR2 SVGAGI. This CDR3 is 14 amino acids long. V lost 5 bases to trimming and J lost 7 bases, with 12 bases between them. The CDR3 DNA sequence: TGTGCCAGCAGTAGGGCGGGGATCAATTCACCCCTCCACTTT. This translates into CASSRAGINSPLHF.

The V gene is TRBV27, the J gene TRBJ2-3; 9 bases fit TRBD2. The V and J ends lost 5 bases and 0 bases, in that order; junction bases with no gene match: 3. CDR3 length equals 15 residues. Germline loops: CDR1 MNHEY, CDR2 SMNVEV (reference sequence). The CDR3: CASSSGGFSTDTQYF. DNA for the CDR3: TGTGCCAGCAGTAGCGGGGGGTTTAGCACAGATACGCAGTATTTT.

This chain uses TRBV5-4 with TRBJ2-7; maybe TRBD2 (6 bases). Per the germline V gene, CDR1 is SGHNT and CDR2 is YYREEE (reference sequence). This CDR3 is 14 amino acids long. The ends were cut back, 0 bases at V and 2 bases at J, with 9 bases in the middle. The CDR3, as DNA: TGTGCCAGCAGCTTGGGCGGGGTAACCTACGAGCAGTACTTC. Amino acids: CASSLGGVTYEQYF.

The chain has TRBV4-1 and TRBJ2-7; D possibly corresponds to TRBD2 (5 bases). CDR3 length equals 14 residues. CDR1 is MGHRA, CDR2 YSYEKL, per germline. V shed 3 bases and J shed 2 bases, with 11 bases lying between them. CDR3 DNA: TGCGCCAGCAGCCAGGCCAGCGGCCCCTACGAGCAGTACTTC. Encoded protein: CASSQASGPYEQYF.

This chain's CDR3 is CASSLATSDYYEQYF. CDR3 DNA sequence: TGCGCCAGCAGCTTAGCCACTAGCGATTATTACGAGCAGTACTTC. The gene calls are TRBV5-1 and TRBJ2-7; 7 positions match TRBD2. V lost 2 bases to trimming and J lost 4 bases; unmatched junction nucleotides: 9. The CDR3 sequence is 15 residues long. The V gene's germline CDR1 is SGHRS and CDR2 YFSETQ. The entire variable domain, with the rest obtained from reference TRBV5-1 and TRBJ2-7, is as follows: KAGVTQTPRYLIKTRGQQVTLSCSPISGHRSVSWYQQTPGQGLQFLFEYFSETQRNKGNFPGRFSGRQFSNSRSEMNVSTLELGDSALYLCASSLATSDYYEQYFGPGTRLTVT.

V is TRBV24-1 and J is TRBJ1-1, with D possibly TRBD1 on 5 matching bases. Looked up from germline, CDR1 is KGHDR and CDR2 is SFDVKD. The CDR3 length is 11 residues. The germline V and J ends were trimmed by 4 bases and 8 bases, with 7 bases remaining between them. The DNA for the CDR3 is TGTGCCACCAGTGACCGGACAGAAGCTTTCTTT. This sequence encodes CATSDRTEAFF.

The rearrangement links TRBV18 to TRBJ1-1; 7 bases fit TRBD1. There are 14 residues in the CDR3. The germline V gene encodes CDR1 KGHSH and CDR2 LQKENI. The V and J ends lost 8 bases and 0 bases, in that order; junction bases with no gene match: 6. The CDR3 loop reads CASAEQGMNTEAFF. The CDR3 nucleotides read TGTGCCAGCGCCGAACAGGGGATGAACACTGAAGCTTTCTTT.

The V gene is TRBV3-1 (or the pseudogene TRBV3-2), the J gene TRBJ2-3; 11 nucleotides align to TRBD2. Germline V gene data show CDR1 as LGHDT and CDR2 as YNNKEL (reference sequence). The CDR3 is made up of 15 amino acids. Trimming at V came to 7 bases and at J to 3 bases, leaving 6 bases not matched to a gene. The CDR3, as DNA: TGTGCCAGCATGAGGACTAGCGGGCTGACAGATACGCAGTATTTT. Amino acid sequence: CASMRTSGLTDTQYF.

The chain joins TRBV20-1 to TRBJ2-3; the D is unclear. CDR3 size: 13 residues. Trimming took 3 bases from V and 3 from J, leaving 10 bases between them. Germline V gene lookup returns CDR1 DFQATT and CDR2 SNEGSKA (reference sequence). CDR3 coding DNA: TGCAGTGCTAGTAGCCTCGGGACAGATACGCAGTATTTT. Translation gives CSASSLGTDTQYF.

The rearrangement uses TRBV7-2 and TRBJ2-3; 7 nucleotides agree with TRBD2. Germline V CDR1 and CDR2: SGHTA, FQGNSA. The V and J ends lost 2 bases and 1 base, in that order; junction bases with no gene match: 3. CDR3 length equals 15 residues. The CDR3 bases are TGTGCCAGCAGCTTAAGCGGGATCGGCACAGATACGCAGTATTTT. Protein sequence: CASSLSGIGTDTQYF. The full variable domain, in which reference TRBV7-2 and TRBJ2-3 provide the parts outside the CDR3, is GAGVSQSPSNKVTEKGKDVELRCDPISGHTALYWYRQSLGQGLEFLIYFQGNSAPDKSGLPSDRFSAERTGGSVSTLTIQRTQQEDSAVYLCASSLSGIGTDTQYFGPGTRLTVL.

The DNA of the CDR3 is TGTGCCAGCAGCCCGGGACTAGCGGGAGCCCCGAGTACCGGGGAGCTGTTTTTT. Translation: CASSPGLAGAPSTGELFF. The J gene is TRBJ2-2, the V gene TRBV5-4, with TRBD2 matching over 14 bases. The CDR3 contains 18 residues. J lost 5 bases, V lost 4 bases, and 10 bases had no gene match. Germline V gene sequence: CDR1 SGHNT, CDR2 YYREEE (reference sequence).

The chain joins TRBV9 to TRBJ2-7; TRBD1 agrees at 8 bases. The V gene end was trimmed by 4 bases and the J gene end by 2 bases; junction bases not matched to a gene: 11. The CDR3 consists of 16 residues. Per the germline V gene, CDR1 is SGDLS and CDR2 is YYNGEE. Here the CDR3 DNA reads TGTGCCAGCAGCAGAAACTCCGGGACAGGAACCTACGAGCAGTACTTC. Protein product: CASSRNSGTGTYEQYF.

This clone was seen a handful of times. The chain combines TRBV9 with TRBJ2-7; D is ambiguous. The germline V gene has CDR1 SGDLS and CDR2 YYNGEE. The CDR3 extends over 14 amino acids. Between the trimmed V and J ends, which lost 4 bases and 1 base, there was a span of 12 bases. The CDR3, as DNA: TGTGCCAGCAGCTCTAGTCAAGGTTCCTACGAGCAGTACTTC. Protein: CASSSSQGSYEQYF.

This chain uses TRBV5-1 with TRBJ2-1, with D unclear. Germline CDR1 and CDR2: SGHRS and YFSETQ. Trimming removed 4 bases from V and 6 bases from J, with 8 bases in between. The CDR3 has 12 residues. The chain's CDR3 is CASSGNSNEQFF. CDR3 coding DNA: TGCGCCAGCAGCGGAAACAGCAATGAGCAGTTCTTC.

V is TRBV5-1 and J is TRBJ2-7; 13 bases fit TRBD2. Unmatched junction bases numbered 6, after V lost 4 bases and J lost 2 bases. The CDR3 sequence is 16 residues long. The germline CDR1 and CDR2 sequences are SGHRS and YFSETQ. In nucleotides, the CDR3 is TGCGCCAGCAGCCATATAGGACTAGCGGGGGCCTACGAGCAGTACTTC. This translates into CASSHIGLAGAYEQYF.

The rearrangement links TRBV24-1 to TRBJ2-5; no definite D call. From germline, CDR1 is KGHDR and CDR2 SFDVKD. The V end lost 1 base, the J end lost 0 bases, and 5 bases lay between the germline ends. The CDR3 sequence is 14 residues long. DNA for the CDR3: TGTGCCACCAGTGATTTTCCAAACCAAGAGACCCAGTACTTC. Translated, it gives CATSDFPNQETQYF.